The following is a TCR beta chain sequence with its context. Its antigen is not identified. The CDR3 is 15 amino acids. Trimming removed 6 bases from V and 10 bases from J, with 22 bases in between. Germline V lookup: CDR1 MNHEY, CDR2 SVGAGI. Time point meaning: week 47, end of study. Each dose delivered 300 ug of mutant IDH1 20-mer peptide subcutaneously with imiquimod. This sample is drawn from a study of a mutant IDH1 vaccine in newly diagnosed glioma. This table comes from immunoSEQ multiplex PCR, and its TCRdb copy is limited to in-frame clones, with some not included. The sample has 40,000 to 50,000 clones; about 80% are singletons.

This sequence originates from a man between 18 and 35 years old with glioma. Some clones in this sample may be carry-over from other donors' samples. The chain carries TRBV6-5 and TRBJ1-3; unclear D gene. The starting material was PBMCs, obtained from a glioma patient whose treatment included an IDH1 peptide vaccine. As DNA, the CDR3 is TGTGCCAGCAGCTATTACGCAGAGCCCCGGGATACCATATATTTT. It translates to CASSYYAEPRDTIYF.